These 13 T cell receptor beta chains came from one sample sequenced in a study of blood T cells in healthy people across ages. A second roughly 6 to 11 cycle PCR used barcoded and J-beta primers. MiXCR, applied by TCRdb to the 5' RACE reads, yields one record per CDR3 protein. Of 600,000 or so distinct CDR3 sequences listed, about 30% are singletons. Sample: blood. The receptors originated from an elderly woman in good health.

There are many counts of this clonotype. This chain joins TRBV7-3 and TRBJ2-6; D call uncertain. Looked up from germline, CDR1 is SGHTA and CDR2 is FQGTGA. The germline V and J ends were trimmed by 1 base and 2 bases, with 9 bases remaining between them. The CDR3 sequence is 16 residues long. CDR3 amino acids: CASSLKGTAGANVLTF. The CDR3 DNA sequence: TGTGCCAGCAGCTTAAAGGGAACCGCTGGGGCCAACGTCCTGACTTTC.

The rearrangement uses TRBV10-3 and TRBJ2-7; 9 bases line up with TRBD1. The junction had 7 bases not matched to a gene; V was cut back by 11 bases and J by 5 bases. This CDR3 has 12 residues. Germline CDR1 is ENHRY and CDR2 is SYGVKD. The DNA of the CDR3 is TGTGCCGCCGGACAGGGGTCCCACGAGCAGTACTTC. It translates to CAAGQGSHEQYF.

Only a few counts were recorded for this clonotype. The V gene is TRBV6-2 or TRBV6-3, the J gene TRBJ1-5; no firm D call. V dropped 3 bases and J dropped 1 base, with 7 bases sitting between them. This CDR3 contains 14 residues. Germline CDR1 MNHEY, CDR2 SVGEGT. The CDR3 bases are TGTGCCAGCAGTTATCTGGACAGCAATCAGCCCCAGCATTTT. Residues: CASSYLDSNQPQHF.

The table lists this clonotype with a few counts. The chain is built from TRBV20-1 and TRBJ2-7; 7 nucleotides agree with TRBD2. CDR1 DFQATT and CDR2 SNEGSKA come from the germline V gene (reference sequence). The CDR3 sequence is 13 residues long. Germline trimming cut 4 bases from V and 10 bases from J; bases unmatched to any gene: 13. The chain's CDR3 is CSATRTEAGPQYF. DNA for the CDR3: TGCAGTGCTACCCGGACCGAAGCGGGGCCTCAGTACTTC.

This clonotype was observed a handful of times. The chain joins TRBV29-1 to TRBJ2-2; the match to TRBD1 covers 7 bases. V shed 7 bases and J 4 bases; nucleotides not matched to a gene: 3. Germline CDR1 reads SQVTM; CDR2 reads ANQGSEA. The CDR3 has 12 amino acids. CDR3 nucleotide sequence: TGCAGCGGGGGGACAGCCACCGGGGAGCTGTTTTTT. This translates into CSGGTATGELFF.

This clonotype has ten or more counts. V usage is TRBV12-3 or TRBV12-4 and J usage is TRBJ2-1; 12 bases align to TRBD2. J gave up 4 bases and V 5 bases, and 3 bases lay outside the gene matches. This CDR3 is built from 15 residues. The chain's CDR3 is CASSGTSGRYNEQFF. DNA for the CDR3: TGTGCCAGCAGTGGGACTAGCGGGCGGTACAATGAGCAGTTCTTC.

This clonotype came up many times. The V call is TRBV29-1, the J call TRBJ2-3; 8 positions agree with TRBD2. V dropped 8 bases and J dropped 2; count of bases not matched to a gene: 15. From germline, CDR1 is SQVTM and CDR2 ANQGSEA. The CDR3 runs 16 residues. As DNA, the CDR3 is TGCAGCACTGCCCATACGGCGGGGGGCCCCACAGATACGCAGTATTTT. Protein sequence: CSTAHTAGGPTDTQYF.

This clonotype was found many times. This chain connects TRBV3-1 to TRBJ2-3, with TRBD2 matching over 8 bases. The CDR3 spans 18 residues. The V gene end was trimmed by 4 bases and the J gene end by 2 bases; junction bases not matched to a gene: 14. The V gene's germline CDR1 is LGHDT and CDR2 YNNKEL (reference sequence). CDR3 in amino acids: CASSLVPLGSGVTDTQYF. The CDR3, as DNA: TGTGCCAGCAGCCTAGTCCCGTTGGGTAGCGGGGTCACAGATACGCAGTATTTT.

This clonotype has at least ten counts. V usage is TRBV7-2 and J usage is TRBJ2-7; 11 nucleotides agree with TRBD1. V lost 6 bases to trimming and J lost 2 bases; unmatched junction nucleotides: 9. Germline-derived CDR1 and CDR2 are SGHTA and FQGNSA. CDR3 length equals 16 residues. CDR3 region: CASRRAPGQGAYEQYF. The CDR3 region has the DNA TGTGCCAGCAGACGCGCCCCGGGACAGGGGGCCTACGAGCAGTACTTC.

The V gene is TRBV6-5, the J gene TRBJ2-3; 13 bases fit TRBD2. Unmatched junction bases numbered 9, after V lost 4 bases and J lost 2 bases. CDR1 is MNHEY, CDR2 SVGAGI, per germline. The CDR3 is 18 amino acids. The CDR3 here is CASSSLRLAGGSTDTQYF. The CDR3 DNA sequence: TGTGCCAGCAGTTCCTTGAGACTAGCGGGAGGATCCACAGATACGCAGTATTTT.

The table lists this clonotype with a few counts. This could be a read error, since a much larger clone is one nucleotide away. The DNA for the CDR3 is TGCGCCAGCAGCTGGACCGGACAGTACGGGCAGTACTTC. It specifies CASSWTGQYGQYF. This chain connects TRBV5-1 to TRBJ2-4, with D maybe TRBD1 (6 bases). V shed 3 bases and J shed 13 bases, with 17 bases lying between them. From germline, CDR1 is SGHRS and CDR2 YFSETQ. The CDR3 covers 13 residues.

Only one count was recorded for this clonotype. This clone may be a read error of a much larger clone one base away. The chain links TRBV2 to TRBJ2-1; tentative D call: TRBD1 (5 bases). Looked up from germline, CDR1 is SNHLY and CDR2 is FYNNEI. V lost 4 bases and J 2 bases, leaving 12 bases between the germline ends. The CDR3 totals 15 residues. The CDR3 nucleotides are TGTGCCAGCAGTGGAGAGGACAACACCTACAATGAGCAGTTCTTC. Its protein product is CASSGEDNTYNEQFF.

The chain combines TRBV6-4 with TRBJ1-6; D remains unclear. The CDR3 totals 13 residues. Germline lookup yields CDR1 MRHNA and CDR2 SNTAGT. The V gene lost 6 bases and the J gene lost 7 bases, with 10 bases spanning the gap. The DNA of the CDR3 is TGTGCCAGCAGCCCATCTCGGAATTCACCCCTCCACTTT. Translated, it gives CASSPSRNSPLHF.